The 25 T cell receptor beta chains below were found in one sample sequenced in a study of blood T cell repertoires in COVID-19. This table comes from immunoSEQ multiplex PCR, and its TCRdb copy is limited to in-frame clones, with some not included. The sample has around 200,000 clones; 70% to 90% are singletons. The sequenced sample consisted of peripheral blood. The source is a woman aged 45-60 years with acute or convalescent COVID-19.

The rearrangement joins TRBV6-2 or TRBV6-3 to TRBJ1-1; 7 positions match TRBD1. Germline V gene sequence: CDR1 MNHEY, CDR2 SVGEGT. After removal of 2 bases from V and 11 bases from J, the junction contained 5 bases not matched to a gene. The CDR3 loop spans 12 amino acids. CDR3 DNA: TGTGCCAGCAGTTACGAGACAGGGTTGGCTTTCTTT. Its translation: CASSYETGLAFF.

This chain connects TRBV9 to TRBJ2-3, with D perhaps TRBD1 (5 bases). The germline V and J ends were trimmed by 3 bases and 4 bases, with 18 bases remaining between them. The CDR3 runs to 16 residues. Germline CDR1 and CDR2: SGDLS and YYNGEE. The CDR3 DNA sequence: TGTGCCAGCAGCGAAGGGGATTGGGGCTTGCCAGATACGCAGTATTTT. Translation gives CASSEGDWGLPDTQYF.

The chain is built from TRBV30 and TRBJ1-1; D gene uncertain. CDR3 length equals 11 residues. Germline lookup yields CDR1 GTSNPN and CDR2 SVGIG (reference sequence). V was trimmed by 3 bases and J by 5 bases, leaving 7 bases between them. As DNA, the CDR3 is TGTGCCTGGAGGAGGGCTACTGAAGCTTTCTTT. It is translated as CAWRRATEAFF.

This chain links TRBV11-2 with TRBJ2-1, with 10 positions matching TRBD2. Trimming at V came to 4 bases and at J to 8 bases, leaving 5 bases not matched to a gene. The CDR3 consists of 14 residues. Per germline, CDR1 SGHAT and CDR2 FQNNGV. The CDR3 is CASSSPSGGDEQFF. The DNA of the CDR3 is TGTGCCAGCAGCTCCCCTAGCGGGGGTGATGAGCAGTTCTTC.

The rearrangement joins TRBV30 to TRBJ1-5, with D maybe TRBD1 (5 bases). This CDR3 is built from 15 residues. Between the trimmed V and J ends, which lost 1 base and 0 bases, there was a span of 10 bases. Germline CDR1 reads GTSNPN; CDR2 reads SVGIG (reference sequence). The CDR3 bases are TGTGCCTGGAGTGATGGGGCCAATAGCAATCAGCCCCAGCATTTT. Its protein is CAWSDGANSNQPQHF. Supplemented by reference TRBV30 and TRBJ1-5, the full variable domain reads SQTIHQWPATLVQPVGSPLSLECTVEGTSNPNLYWYRQAAGRGLQLLFYSVGIGQISSEVPQNLSASRPQDRQFILSSKKLLLSDSGFYLCAWSDGANSNQPQHFGDGTRLSIL.

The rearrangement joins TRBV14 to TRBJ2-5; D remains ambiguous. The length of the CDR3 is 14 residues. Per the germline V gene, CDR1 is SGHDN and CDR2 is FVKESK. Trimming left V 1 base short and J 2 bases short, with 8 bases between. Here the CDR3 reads CASSQVADQETQYF. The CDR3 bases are TGTGCCAGCAGCCAAGTTGCAGATCAAGAGACCCAGTACTTC.

The CDR3 nucleotides are TGTGCCAGCAGCCCGGGAGGGAAATCTAACTATGGCTACACCTTC. Encoded protein: CASSPGGKSNYGYTF. The chain links TRBV2 to TRBJ1-2, with D hard to call. Between the trimmed V and J ends, which lost 6 bases and 0 bases, there was a span of 14 bases. The germline V gene encodes CDR1 SNHLY and CDR2 FYNNEI. There are 15 residues in the CDR3.

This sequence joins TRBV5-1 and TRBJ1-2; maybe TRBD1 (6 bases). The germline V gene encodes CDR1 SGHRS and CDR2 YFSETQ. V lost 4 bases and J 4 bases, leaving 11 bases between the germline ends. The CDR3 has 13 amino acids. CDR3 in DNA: TGCGCCAGCAGCCCAATACAGGGCTATGGCTACACCTTC. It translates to CASSPIQGYGYTF.

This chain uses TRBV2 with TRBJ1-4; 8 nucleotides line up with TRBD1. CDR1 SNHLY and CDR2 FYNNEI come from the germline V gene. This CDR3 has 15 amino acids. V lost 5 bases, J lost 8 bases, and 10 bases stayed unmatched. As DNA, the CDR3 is TGTGCCAGCAGTATAACAGGGGGAGGTTGGGAAAAACTGTTTTTT. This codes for CASSITGGGWEKLFF.

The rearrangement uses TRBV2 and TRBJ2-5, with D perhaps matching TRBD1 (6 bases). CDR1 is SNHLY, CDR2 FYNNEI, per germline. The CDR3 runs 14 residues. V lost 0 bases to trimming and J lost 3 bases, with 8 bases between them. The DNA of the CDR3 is TGTGCCAGCAGTGAAGCGGGGGCAGAAGAGACCCAGTACTTC. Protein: CASSEAGAEETQYF.

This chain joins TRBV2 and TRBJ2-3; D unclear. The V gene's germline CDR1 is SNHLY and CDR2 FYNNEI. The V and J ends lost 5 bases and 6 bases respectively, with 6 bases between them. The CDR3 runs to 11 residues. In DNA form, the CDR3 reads TGTGCCAGCAGTACCGAGGATACGCAGTATTTT. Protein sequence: CASSTEDTQYF.

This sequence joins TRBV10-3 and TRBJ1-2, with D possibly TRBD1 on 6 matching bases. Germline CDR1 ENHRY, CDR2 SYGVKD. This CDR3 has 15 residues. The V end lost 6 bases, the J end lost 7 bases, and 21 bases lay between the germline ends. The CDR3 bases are TGTGCCATCAGCTCCCAGGAGGGGGGGCAGGTTGGCTACACCTTC. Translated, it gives CAISSQEGGQVGYTF.

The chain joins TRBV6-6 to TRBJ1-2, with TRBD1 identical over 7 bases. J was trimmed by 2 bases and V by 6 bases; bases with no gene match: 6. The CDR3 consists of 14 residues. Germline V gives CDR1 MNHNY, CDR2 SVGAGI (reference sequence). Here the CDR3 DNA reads TGTGCCAGCAGAACAGGGGTCTCAAACTATGGCTACACCTTC. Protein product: CASRTGVSNYGYTF.

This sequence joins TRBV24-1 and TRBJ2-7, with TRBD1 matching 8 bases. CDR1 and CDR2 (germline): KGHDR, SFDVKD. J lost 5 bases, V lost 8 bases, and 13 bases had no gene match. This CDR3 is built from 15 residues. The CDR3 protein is CATNVRQGAPNEQYF. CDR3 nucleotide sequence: TGTGCCACCAACGTACGCCAGGGGGCCCCCAACGAGCAGTACTTC.

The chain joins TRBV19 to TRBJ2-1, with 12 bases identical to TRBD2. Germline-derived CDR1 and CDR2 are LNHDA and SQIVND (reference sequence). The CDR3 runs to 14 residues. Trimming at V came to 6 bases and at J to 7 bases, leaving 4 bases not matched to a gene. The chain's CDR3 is CASRVLAGGNEQFF. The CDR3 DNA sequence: TGTGCCAGTAGAGTTCTAGCGGGAGGGAATGAGCAGTTCTTC.

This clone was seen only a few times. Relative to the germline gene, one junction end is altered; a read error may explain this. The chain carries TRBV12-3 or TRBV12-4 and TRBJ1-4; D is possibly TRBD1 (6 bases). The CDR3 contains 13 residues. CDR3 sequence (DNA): TGTGCCAGCAGCTTAGGACAGTTCGCGAAACTGTTTTTT. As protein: CASSLGQFAKLFF.

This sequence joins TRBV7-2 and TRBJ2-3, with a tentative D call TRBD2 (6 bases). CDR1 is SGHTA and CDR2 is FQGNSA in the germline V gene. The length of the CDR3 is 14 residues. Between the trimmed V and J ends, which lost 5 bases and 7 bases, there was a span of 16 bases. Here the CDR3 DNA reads TGTGCCAGCAGCCCGCCGGGGGTGCGAAATACGCAGTATTTT. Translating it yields CASSPPGVRNTQYF.

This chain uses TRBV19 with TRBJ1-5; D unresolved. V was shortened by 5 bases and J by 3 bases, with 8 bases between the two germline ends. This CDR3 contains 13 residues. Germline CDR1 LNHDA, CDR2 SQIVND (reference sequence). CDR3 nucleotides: TGTGCCAGTAGTTCGGGGTACAATCAGCCCCAGCATTTT. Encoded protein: CASSSGYNQPQHF.

As DNA, the CDR3 is TGTGCCAGCAGTTACTCTTCAGGGATGTGGGAGACCCAGTACTTC. Encoded protein: CASSYSSGMWETQYF. The chain combines TRBV6-2 or TRBV6-3 with TRBJ2-5, with TRBD1 as a possible D gene (5 bases). Germline loops: CDR1 MNHEY, CDR2 SVGEGT. The CDR3 contains 15 residues. The V end was cut by 0 bases, the J end by 5 bases, with 13 bases between.

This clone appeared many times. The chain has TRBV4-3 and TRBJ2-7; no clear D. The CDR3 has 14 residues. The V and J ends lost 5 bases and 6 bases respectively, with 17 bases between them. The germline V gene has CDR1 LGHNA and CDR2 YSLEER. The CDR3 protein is CASSEGYSAAEQYF. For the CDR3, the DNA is TGCGCCAGCAGCGAAGGGTACTCTGCTGCCGAGCAGTACTTC.

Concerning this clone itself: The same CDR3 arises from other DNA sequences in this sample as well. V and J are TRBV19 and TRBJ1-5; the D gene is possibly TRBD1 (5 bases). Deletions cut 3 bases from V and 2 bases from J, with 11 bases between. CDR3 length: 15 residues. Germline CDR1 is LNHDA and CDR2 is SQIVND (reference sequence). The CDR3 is CASSIGGGGNQPQHF. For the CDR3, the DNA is TGTGCCAGTAGTATTGGGGGAGGGGGCAATCAGCCCCAGCATTTT.

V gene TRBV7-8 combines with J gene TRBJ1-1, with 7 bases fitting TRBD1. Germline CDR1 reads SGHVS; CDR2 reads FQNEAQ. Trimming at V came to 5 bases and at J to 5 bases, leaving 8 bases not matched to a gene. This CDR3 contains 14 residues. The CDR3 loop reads CASSGGQPETEAFF. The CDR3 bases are TGTGCCAGCAGCGGGGGACAGCCGGAGACTGAAGCTTTCTTT.

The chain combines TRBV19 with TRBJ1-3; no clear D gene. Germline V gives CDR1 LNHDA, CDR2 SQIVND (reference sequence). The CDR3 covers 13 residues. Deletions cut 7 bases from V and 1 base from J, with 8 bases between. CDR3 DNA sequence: TGTGCCAGTACCCAGGATTCTGGAAACACCATATATTTT. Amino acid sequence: CASTQDSGNTIYF.

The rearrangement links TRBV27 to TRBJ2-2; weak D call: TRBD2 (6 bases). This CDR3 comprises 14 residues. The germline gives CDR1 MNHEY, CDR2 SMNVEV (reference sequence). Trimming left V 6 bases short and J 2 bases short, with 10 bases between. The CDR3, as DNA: TGTGCCAGCAGCCACGGGGGAAACACCGGGGAGCTGTTTTTT. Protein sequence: CASSHGGNTGELFF.

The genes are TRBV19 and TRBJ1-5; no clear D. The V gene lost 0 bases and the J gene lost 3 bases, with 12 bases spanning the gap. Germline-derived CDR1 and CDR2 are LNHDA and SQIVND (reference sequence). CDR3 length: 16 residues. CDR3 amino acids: CASSIDGGLPNQPQHF. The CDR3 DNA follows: TGTGCCAGTAGTATAGATGGCGGTCTTCCCAATCAGCCCCAGCATTTT.